This T cell receptor (beta chain) was recovered during a study of T cell responses to AZD1222 COVID-19 vaccine. This clone was found a few times. The V end lost 5 bases, the J end lost 1 base, and 8 bases lay between the germline ends. CDR3 length: 13 amino acids. In germline, CDR1 is SNHLY, CDR2 FYNNEI. Only in-frame clones appear in the TCRdb table, and some are missing; sequencing was by immunoSEQ multiplex PCR. The table has 90,000 to 120,000 clones, around 90% seen once. This specimen consisted of peripheral blood, obtained 28 days after the second AZD1222 dose. V is TRBV2 and J is TRBJ1-1, with D tentatively TRBD1 (5 bases). The receptor was derived from an adult who received the AZD1222 COVID-19 vaccine. This chain's CDR3 is CASSITGNTEAFF. DNA for the CDR3: TGTGCCAGCAGTATTACAGGGAACACTGAAGCTTTCTTT.